The 9 T cell receptor beta chains reported below all come from one sample, sequenced in a study of technical replicates of blood from several donors. TCRdb keeps only in-frame clones here, not all; method: immunoSEQ multiplex PCR. Among about 85,000 clones listed, about 95% were seen once. The specimen was T cells isolated from PBMCs. The source of these receptors is a human donor in good health.

The rearrangement uses TRBV5-1 and TRBJ2-7; no clear D gene. Germline V gene lookup returns CDR1 SGHRS and CDR2 YFSETQ. The CDR3 runs 13 residues. With 2 bases removed from V and 4 bases from J, the gap between germline ends came to 10 bases. The CDR3 region has the DNA TGCGCCAGCAGCTTTGAAGCTACTTACGAGCAGTACTTC. Translating it yields CASSFEATYEQYF.

This chain connects TRBV7-3 to TRBJ1-1; the D gene is possibly TRBD1 (6 bases). Germline CDR1 is SGHTA and CDR2 is FQGTGA. This CDR3 contains 13 residues. Deletions cut 6 bases from V and 0 bases from J, with 8 bases between. CDR3 protein: CASRRQVNTEAFF. DNA for the CDR3: TGTGCCAGCAGGCGACAGGTGAACACTGAAGCTTTCTTT.

The chain employs TRBV6-5 and TRBJ1-5, with 7 bases identical to TRBD1. This CDR3 is built from 14 residues. The V gene end was trimmed by 6 bases and the J gene end by 3 bases; junction bases not matched to a gene: 5. CDR1 and CDR2 (germline): MNHEY, SVGAGI. This chain's CDR3 is CASSQTGINQPQHF. CDR3 nucleotide sequence: TGTGCCAGCAGCCAGACAGGGATCAATCAGCCCCAGCATTTT.

In its sample, this clone was seen once. The chain uses TRBV5-6 and TRBJ2-7; tentatively, D is TRBD2 (6 bases). With 4 bases removed from V and 3 bases from J, the gap between germline ends came to 8 bases. Germline V gene sequence: CDR1 SGHDT, CDR2 YYEEEE. The CDR3 length is 12 residues. The CDR3: CASSLTSYEQYF. DNA of the CDR3: TGTGCCAGCAGCCTGACTAGCTACGAGCAGTACTTC.

This sequence joins TRBV7-9 and TRBJ1-2, with 8 nucleotides matching TRBD1. The germline CDR1 and CDR2 sequences are SEHNR and FQNEAQ (reference sequence). This CDR3 contains 14 residues. CDR3: CAILTGTGSYGYTF. Here the CDR3 DNA reads TGTGCTATATTGACCGGGACAGGCTCCTATGGCTACACCTTC.

The chain links TRBV6-1 to TRBJ2-1, with a tentative D call TRBD1 (6 bases). CDR1 and CDR2 (germline): MNHNS, SASEGT. CDR3 size: 12 residues. V was trimmed by 7 bases and J by 7 bases, leaving 11 bases between them. In nucleotides, the CDR3 is TGTGCCAGCAACGACAGGACGAATGAGCAGTTCTTC. Translating it yields CASNDRTNEQFF.

The chain employs TRBV27 and TRBJ2-6; weak D call: TRBD2 (5 bases). The ends were cut back, 6 bases at V and 0 bases at J, with 12 bases in the middle. The germline V gene encodes CDR1 MNHEY and CDR2 SMNVEV (reference sequence). The CDR3 is made up of 16 amino acids. The CDR3 loop is CASRQFTSSGANVLTF. The CDR3 DNA reads as TGTGCCAGCAGACAGTTTACTAGCTCTGGGGCCAACGTCCTGACTTTC.

This clone turned up a few times. The V and J genes are TRBV4-1 and TRBJ1-2, with 8 bases fitting TRBD1. With 3 bases clipped from V and 7 bases from J, the junction kept 7 bases outside the gene matches. This CDR3 has 14 residues. Germline CDR1 reads MGHRA; CDR2 reads YSYEKL. CDR3 nucleotide sequence: TGCGCCAGCAGCCATAAACAGGGGGAAGGTGGCTACACCTTC. Translated, it gives CASSHKQGEGGYTF.

The V and J genes are TRBV7-8 and TRBJ2-7, with D unclear. The germline V gene has CDR1 SGHVS and CDR2 FQNEAQ. The length of the CDR3 is 14 residues. Trimming cost V 2 bases and J 4 bases, with 12 bases left between them. In DNA form, the CDR3 reads TGTGCCAGCAGCTTACCGCCTATAATGTACGAGCAGTACTTC. The encoded protein is CASSLPPIMYEQYF.